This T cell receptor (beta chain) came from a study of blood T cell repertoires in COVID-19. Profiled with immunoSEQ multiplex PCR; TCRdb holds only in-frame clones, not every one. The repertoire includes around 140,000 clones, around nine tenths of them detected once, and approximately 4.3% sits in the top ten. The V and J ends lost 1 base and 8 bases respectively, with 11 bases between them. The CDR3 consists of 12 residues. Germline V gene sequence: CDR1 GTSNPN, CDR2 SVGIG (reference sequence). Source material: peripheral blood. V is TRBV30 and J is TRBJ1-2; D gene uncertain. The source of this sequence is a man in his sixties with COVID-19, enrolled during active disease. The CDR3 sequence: CAWSALQEGYTF. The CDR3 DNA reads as TGTGCCTGGAGTGCTCTGCAGGAAGGCTACACCTTC.